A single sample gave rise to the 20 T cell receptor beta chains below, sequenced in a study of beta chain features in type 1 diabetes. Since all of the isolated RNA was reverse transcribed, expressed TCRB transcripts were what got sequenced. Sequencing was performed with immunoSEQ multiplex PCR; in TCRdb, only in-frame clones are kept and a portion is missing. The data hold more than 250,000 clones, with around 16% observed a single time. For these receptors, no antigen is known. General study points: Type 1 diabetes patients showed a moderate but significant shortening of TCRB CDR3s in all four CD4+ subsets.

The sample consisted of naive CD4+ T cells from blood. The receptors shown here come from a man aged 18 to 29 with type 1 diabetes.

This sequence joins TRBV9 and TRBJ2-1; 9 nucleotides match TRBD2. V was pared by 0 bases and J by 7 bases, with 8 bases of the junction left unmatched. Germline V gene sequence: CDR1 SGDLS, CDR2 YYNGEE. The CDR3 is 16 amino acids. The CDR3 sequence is CASSVVSREGLNEQFF. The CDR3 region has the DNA TGTGCCAGCAGCGTAGTATCGCGGGAGGGCTTGAATGAGCAGTTCTTC.

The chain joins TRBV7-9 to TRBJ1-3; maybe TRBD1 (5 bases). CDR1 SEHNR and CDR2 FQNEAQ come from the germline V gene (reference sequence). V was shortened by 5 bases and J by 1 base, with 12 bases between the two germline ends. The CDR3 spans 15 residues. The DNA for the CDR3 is TGTGCCAGCAGCCCAGGGTTCGGTTCTGGAAACACCATATATTTT. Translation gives CASSPGFGSGNTIYF.

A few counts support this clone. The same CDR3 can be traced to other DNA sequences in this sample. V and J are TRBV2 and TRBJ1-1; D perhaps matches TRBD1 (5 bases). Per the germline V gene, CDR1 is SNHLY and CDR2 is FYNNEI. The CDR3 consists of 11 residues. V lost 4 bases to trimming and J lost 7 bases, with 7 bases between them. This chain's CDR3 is CASSGDSEAFF. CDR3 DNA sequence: TGTGCCAGCAGTGGAGACAGTGAAGCTTTCTTT.

CDR3 coding DNA: TGTGCCAGCAGCTTAAACCGACTAGCGGGGGCCTACACAGATACGCAGTATTTT. Protein product: CASSLNRLAGAYTDTQYF. J is TRBJ2-3 and V is TRBV5-5, with 12 bases identical to TRBD2. Germline V gene sequence: CDR1 SGHKS, CDR2 YYEKEE (reference sequence). The CDR3 is 18 residues long. J lost 2 bases, V lost 2 bases, and 9 bases had no gene match.

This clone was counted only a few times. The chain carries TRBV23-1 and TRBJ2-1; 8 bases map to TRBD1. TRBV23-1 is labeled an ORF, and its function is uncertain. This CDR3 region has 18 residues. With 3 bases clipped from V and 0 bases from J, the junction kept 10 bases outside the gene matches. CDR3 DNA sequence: TGCGCCAGCAGTCAGCAACCGGGACAGGAGACCTCCTACAATGAGCAGTTCTTC. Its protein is CASSQQPGQETSYNEQFF.

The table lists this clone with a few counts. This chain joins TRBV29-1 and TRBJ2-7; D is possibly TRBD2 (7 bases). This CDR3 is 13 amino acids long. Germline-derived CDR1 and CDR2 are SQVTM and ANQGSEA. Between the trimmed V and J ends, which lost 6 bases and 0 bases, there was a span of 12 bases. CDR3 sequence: CSVSGGSSYEQYF. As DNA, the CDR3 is TGCAGCGTGTCGGGGGGCAGCTCCTACGAGCAGTACTTC.

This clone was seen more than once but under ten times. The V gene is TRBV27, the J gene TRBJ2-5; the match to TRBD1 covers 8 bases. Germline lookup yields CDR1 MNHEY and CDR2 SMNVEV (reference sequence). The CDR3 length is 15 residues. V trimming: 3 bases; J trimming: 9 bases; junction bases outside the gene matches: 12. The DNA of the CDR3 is TGTGCCAGCAGTTTGGGGTTAGGTGGCAGGGGGCCCCAGTACTTC. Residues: CASSLGLGGRGPQYF.

The CDR3: CASSLPSRGNYGYTF. The CDR3 coding sequence is TGTGCCAGCAGCTTGCCCTCGAGAGGGAACTATGGCTACACCTTC. The chain joins TRBV5-5 to TRBJ1-2; D ambiguous. Germline CDR1 is SGHKS and CDR2 is YYEKEE (reference sequence). The ends were cut back, 1 base at V and 2 bases at J, with 12 bases in the middle. This CDR3 comprises 15 residues.

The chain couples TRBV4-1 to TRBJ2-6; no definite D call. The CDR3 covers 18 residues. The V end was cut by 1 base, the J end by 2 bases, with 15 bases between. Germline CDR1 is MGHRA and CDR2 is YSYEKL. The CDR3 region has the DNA TGCGCCAGCAGCCAAGCCCCTCGGGTGAAAGCTGGGGCCAACGTCCTGACTTTC. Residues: CASSQAPRVKAGANVLTF.

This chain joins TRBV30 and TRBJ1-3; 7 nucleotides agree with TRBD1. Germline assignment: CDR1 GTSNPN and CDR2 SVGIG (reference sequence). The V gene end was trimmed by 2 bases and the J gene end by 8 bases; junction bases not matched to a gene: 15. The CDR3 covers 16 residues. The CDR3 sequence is CAWSLFGQASWDTIYF. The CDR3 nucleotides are TGTGCCTGGAGTTTATTCGGACAGGCCAGCTGGGACACCATATATTTT.

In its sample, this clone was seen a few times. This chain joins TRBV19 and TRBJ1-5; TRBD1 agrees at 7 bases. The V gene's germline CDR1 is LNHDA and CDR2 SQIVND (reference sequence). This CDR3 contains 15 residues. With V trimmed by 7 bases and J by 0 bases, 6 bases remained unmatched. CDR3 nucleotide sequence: TGTGCCAGTAAGGCAGGGGGTTATAGCAATCAGCCCCAGCATTTT. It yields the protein CASKAGGYSNQPQHF.

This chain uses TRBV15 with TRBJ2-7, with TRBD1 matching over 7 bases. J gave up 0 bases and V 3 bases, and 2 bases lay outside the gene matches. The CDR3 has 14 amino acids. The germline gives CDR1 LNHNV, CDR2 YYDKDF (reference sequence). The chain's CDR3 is CATSRDRTSYEQYF. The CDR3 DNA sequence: TGTGCCACCAGCAGGGACAGGACCTCCTACGAGCAGTACTTC.

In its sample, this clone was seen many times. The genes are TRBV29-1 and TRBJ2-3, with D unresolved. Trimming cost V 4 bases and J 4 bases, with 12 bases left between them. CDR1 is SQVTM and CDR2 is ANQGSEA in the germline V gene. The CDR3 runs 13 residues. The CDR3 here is CSVVGRTADTQYF. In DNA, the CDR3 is TGCAGCGTTGTGGGCCGAACCGCAGATACGCAGTATTTT.

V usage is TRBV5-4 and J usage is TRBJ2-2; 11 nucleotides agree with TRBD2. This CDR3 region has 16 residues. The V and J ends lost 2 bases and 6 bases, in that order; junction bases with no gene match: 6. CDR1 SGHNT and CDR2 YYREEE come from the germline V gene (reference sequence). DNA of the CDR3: TGTGCCAGCAGCTTTCGGATAGCGGGAGGGCCCGGGGAGCTGTTTTTT. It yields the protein CASSFRIAGGPGELFF.

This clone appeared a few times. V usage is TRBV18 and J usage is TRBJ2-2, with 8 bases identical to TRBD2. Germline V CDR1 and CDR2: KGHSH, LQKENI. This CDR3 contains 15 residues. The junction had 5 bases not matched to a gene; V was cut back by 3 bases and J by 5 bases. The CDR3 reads CASSPEAGATGELFF. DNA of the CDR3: TGTGCCAGCTCACCCGAAGCGGGGGCGACCGGGGAGCTGTTTTTT.

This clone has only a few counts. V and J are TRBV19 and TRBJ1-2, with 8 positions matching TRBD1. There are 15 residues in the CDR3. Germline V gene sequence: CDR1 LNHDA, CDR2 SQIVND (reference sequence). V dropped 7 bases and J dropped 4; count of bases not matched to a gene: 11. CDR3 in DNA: TGTGCCAGTACCCCCGACAGGGGATTAGTCTATGGCTACACCTTC. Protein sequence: CASTPDRGLVYGYTF.

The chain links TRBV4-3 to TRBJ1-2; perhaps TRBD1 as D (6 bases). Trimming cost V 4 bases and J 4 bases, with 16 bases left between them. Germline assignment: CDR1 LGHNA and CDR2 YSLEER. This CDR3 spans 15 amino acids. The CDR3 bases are TGCGCCAGCAGCCTAACACCCACAGGGACCTATGGCTACACCTTC. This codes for CASSLTPTGTYGYTF.

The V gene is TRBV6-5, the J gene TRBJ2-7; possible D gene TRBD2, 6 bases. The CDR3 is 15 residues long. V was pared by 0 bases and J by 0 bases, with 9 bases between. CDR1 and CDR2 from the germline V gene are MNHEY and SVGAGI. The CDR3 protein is CASSYSRLGSYEQYF. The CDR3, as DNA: TGTGCCAGCAGTTACTCAAGACTAGGCTCCTACGAGCAGTACTTC.

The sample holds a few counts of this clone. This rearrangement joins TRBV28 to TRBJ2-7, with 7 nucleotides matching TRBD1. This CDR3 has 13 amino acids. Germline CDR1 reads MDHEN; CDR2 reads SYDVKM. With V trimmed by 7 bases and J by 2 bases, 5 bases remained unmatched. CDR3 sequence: CASIPGQAYEQYF. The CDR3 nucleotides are TGTGCCAGCATTCCAGGACAGGCCTACGAGCAGTACTTC.

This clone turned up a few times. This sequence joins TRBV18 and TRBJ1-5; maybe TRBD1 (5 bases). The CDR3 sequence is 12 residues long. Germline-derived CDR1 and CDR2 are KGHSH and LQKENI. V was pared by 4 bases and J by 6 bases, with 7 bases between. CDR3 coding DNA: TGTGCCAGCTCACTCCAGGGTCAGCCCCAGCATTTT. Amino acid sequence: CASSLQGQPQHF.